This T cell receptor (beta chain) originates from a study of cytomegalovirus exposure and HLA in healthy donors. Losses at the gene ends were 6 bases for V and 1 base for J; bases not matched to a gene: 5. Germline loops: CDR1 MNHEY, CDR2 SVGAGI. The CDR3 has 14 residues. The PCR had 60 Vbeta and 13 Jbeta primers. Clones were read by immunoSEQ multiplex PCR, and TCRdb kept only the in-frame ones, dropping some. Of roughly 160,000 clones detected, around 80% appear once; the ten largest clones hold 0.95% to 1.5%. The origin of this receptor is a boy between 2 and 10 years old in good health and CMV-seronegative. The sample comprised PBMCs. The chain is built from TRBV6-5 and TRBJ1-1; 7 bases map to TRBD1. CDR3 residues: CASRWGDRNTEAFF. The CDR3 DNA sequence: TGTGCCAGCAGGTGGGGGGACAGGAACACTGAAGCTTTCTTT.